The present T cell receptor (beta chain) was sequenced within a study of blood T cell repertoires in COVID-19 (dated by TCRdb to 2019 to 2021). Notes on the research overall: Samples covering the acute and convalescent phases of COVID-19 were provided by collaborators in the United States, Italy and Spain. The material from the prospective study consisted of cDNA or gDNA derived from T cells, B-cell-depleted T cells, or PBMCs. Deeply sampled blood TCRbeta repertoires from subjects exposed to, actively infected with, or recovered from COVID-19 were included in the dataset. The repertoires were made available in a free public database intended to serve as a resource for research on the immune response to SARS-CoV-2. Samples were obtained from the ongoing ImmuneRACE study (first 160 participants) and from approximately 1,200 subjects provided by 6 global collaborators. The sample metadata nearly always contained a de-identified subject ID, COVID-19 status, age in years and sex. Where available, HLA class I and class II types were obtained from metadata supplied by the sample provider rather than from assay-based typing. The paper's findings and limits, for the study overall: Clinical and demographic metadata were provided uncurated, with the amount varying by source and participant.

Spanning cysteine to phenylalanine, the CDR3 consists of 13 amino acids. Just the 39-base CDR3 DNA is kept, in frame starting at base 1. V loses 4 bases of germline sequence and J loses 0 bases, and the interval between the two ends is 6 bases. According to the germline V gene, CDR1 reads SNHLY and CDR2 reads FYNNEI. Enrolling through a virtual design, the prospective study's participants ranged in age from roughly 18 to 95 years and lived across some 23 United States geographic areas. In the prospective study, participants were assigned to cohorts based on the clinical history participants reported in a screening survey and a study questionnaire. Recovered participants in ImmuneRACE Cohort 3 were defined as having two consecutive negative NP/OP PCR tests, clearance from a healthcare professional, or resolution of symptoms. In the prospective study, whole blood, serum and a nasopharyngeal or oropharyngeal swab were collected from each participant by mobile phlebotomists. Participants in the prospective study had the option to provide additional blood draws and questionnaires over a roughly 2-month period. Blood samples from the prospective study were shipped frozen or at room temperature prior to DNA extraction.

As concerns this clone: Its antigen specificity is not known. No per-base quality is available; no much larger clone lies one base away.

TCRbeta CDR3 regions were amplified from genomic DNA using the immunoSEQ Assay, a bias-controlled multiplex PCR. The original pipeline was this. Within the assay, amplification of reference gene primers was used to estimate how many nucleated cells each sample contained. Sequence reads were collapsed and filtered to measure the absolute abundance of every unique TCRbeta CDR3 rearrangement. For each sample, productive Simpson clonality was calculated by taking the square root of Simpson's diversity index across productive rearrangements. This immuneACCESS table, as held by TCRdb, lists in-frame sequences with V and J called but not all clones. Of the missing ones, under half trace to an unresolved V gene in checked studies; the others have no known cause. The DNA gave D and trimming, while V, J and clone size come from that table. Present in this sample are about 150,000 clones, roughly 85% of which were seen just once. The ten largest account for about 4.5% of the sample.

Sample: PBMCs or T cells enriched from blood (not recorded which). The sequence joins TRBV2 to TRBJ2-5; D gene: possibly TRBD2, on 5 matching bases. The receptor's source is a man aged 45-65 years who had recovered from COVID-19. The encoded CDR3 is CASSGGNQETQYF. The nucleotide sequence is TGTGCCAGCAGTGGAGGGAACCAAGAGACCCAGTACTTC. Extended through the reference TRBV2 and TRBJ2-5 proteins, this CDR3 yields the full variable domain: EPEVTQTPSHQVTQMGQEVILRCVPISNHLYFYWYRQILGQKVEFLVSFYNNEISEKSEIFDDQFSVERPDGSNFTLKIRSTKLEDSAMYFCASSGGNQETQYFGPGTRLLVL.